This passage covers 30 T cell receptor beta chains from one sample sequenced in a study of T cells after yellow fever vaccination (dated by TCRdb to between 2019 and 2020). The treatment or condition label, read with the paper, signifies: live attenuated yellow fever vaccine strain. Libraries were prepared through 5' RACE. TCRdb shows the sequencer as Illumina HiSeq 2500. The public reads were reanalyzed by TCRdb: fastp trimming at Q25, MiXCR alignment, in-frame beta chains only. Duplicate CDR3 protein sequences are folded into a single record with the most common DNA and genes. The sample table records about 630,000 distinct CDR3 sequences; 9% to 15% of these occur just once. More than 13% of the sample belongs to the ten largest clones. The sample was PBMCs, taken on the day of the yellow fever booster vaccination. All receptors come from a young man who received the YFV17D yellow fever vaccine.

V and J are TRBV5-4 and TRBJ2-4; 8 nucleotides line up with TRBD2. Germline values: CDR1 SGHNT, CDR2 YYREEE (reference sequence). The CDR3 has 15 amino acids. The V segment lost 5 bases and the J segment 1 base; nucleotides outside the gene matches: 5. The CDR3 here is CASSSAGVAKNIQYF. In DNA form, the CDR3 reads TGTGCCAGCAGTTCAGCGGGAGTGGCCAAAAACATTCAGTACTTC.

The rearrangement uses TRBV7-9 and TRBJ2-7, with a tentative D call TRBD1 (5 bases). Trimming pared 5 bases from V and 3 bases from J, leaving 14 bases between. This CDR3 contains 14 residues. In germline, CDR1 is SEHNR, CDR2 FQNEAQ (reference sequence). The CDR3 region is CASSAPGQDYEQYF. CDR3 coding DNA: TGTGCCAGCAGCGCGCCCGGACAAGACTACGAGCAGTACTTC.

There are many counts of this clonotype. This chain uses TRBV5-1 with TRBJ2-7, with 12 bases aligning to TRBD1. Germline V CDR1 and CDR2: SGHRS, YFSETQ. V trimming: 3 bases; J trimming: 7 bases; junction bases outside the gene matches: 5. This CDR3 has 14 amino acids. Here the CDR3 reads CASSSGQGAIEQYF. The CDR3 nucleotides read TGCGCCAGCAGCTCGGGACAGGGGGCGATTGAGCAGTACTTC.

This clonotype was detected only a few times. The chain uses TRBV12-3 or TRBV12-4 and TRBJ2-3; D perhaps matches TRBD2 (5 bases). The CDR3 length is 16 residues. V lost 5 bases and J 3 bases, leaving 18 bases between the germline ends. The chain's CDR3 is CASSPPGVGVTDTQYF. CDR3 nucleotides: TGTGCCAGCAGTCCCCCCGGGGTCGGGGTGACAGATACGCAGTATTTT.

This clonotype was counted a few times. The chain couples TRBV29-1 to TRBJ2-7; a possible D gene is TRBD1 (6 bases). Trimming cost V 2 bases and J 4 bases, with 15 bases left between them. The CDR3 is 14 amino acids. CDR1 and CDR2 (germline): SQVTM, ANQGSEA. The CDR3 loop is CSVEMAGVGYEQYF. The CDR3 DNA sequence: TGCAGCGTTGAAATGGCAGGGGTAGGATACGAGCAGTACTTC.

This clonotype occurred a few times. The chain carries TRBV2 and TRBJ2-1, with 10 bases fitting TRBD1. The germline V gene has CDR1 SNHLY and CDR2 FYNNEI. CDR3 size: 15 residues. The trim removed 5 bases at V and 6 bases at J, leaving 7 bases unmatched. The CDR3 protein is CASSSQWTGGNEQFF. CDR3 nucleotides: TGTGCCAGCAGTTCCCAATGGACAGGGGGCAATGAGCAGTTCTTC.

This clonotype has only one observation. V gene TRBV28 combines with J gene TRBJ2-1; 12 nucleotides match TRBD1. The V segment lost 5 bases and the J segment 7 bases; nucleotides outside the gene matches: 6. The CDR3 runs to 15 residues. Per the germline V gene, CDR1 is MDHEN and CDR2 is SYDVKM. The CDR3 loop is CASSGGGQGANEQFF. CDR3 nucleotides: TGTGCCAGCAGTGGAGGGGGACAGGGGGCTAATGAGCAGTTCTTC.

There are a few counts of this clonotype. The rearrangement links TRBV27 to TRBJ2-7; no clear D gene. Trimming cost V 5 bases and J 6 bases, with 17 bases left between them. CDR1 and CDR2 from the germline V gene are MNHEY and SMNVEV (reference sequence). The CDR3 is 14 residues long. The chain's CDR3 is CASSKPGLYGEQYF. DNA for the CDR3: TGTGCCAGCAGTAAACCGGGCCTGTACGGCGAGCAGTACTTC.

The chain couples TRBV5-6 to TRBJ2-3, with D tentatively TRBD1 (5 bases). The CDR3 is made up of 13 amino acids. The ends were cut back, 5 bases at V and 2 bases at J, with 9 bases in the middle. Germline CDR1 is SGHDT and CDR2 is YYEEEE. CDR3 in amino acids: CASSSDNTDTQYF. In nucleotides, the CDR3 is TGTGCCAGCAGTTCGGACAACACAGATACGCAGTATTTT.

In this sample, this clonotype turned up a few times. The chain is built from TRBV27 and TRBJ2-5; D is possibly TRBD1 (5 bases). This CDR3 comprises 14 residues. The V end lost 6 bases, the J end lost 0 bases, and 11 bases lay between the germline ends. CDR1 and CDR2 from the germline V gene are MNHEY and SMNVEV (reference sequence). The CDR3 region is CASRTVDNQETQYF. The CDR3 nucleotides read TGTGCCAGCAGGACAGTTGACAACCAAGAGACCCAGTACTTC.

This clonotype was detected a few times. V and J are TRBV5-4 and TRBJ2-7, with TRBD2 matching over 9 bases. The J segment lost 4 bases and the V segment lost 1 base, leaving 9 bases of the junction unmatched. The CDR3 runs 16 residues. Germline V lookup: CDR1 SGHNT, CDR2 YYREEE (reference sequence). CDR3 residues: CASSLLAGGPRYEQYF. The DNA for the CDR3 is TGTGCCAGCAGCTTGCTGGCGGGAGGGCCAAGGTACGAGCAGTACTTC.

This sequence joins TRBV21-1 and TRBJ1-2; the table gives TRBD1 as D, unverified against the DNA. TRBV21-1 is reported as a pseudogene. CDR3 length: 16 residues. CDR3 DNA: TGTGCCAGCAGCAAAAGAGGACAGGGGGCCTTCTATGGCTACACCTTC. The encoded protein is CASSKRGQGAFYGYTF.

The rearrangement uses TRBV12-3 or TRBV12-4 and TRBJ2-5; 12 bases are a match to TRBD1. The CDR3 totals 14 residues. Trimming cost V 11 bases and J 3 bases; bases outside gene matches: 7. The DNA for the CDR3 is TGTGCCTGTAAGGGACAGGGGGCAGAAGAGACCCAGTACTTC. Amino acid sequence: CACKGQGAEETQYF.

The chain recombines TRBV7-9 with TRBJ2-5; no firm D call. There are 14 residues in the CDR3. The V end lost 7 bases, the J end lost 2 bases, and 14 bases lay between the germline ends. CDR1 and CDR2 (germline): SEHNR, FQNEAQ (reference sequence). The DNA of the CDR3 is TGTGCCAGCACCGTACTACTGATTCAAGAGACCCAGTACTTC. Translating it yields CASTVLLIQETQYF.

This clonotype was seen only a few times. The chain is built from TRBV18 and TRBJ2-7, with D perhaps TRBD1 (5 bases). The V gene's germline CDR1 is KGHSH and CDR2 LQKENI. The CDR3 has 15 residues. The V gene lost 6 bases and the J gene lost 4 bases, with 19 bases spanning the gap. CDR3 bases: TGTGCCAGCTCGCCTCAAACAGGATTTGGGTACGAGCAGTACTTC. Translating gives CASSPQTGFGYEQYF.

A remark on this clonotype: It is likely a read error, because the conserved phenylalanine at the end of the CDR3 is missing. In DNA form, the CDR3 reads TGCGCCAGCAGCTTGACCAGACTAGCGGGCGCTAAAATCTACGAGCAGTACTAC. Encoded protein: CASSLTRLAGAKIYEQYY. The chain has TRBV5-1 and TRBJ2-7, with 10 nucleotides matching TRBD2. The CDR3 covers 18 residues. Germline V gives CDR1 SGHRS, CDR2 YFSETQ. The trim removed 1 base at V and 3 bases at J, leaving 13 bases unmatched.

This clonotype was counted many times. The chain employs TRBV12-3 or TRBV12-4 and TRBJ2-1, with TRBD2 identical over 12 bases. This CDR3 is 15 amino acids long. V shed 3 bases, J shed 8 bases, and the junction held 5 bases outside the gene matches. CDR3 residues: CASSFGLAGSDEQFF. The CDR3 bases are TGTGCCAGCAGTTTTGGACTAGCGGGAAGCGATGAGCAGTTCTTC.

This clonotype has a handful of counts. V and J are TRBV29-1 and TRBJ1-1; D is unresolved. The CDR3 loop spans 11 amino acids. CDR1 is SQVTM and CDR2 is ANQGSEA in the germline V gene. The ends were cut back, 5 bases at V and 4 bases at J, with 8 bases in the middle. The CDR3 sequence is CSVRGSTEAFF. The DNA of the CDR3 is TGCAGCGTTCGAGGGAGCACTGAAGCTTTCTTT.

This chain uses TRBV27 with TRBJ2-1; no clear D. This CDR3 region has 14 residues. Germline lookup yields CDR1 MNHEY and CDR2 SMNVEV (reference sequence). V lost 3 bases to trimming and J lost 3 bases, with 9 bases between them. CDR3: CASSFVGSYNEQFF. CDR3 in DNA: TGTGCCAGCAGTTTTGTGGGCAGCTACAATGAGCAGTTCTTC.

The chain combines TRBV7-2 with TRBJ2-5; tentatively, D is TRBD2 (6 bases). CDR3 length: 14 residues. CDR1 and CDR2 (germline): SGHTA, FQGNSA. The V and J ends lost 5 bases and 11 bases respectively, with 21 bases between them. The CDR3 nucleotides are TGTGCCAGCAGCCCTCAACGGGGGAGCAGTGTTCAGTACTTC. Translation: CASSPQRGSSVQYF.

The sample holds a few counts of this clonotype. The chain carries TRBV27 and TRBJ1-1, with D possibly TRBD1 on 6 matching bases. Trimming removed 7 bases from V and 1 base from J, with 13 bases in between. Germline CDR1 is MNHEY and CDR2 is SMNVEV (reference sequence). The CDR3 runs 14 residues. The CDR3 sequence: CASNQQGPNTEAFF. In nucleotides, the CDR3 is TGTGCCAGCAATCAACAGGGCCCGAACACTGAAGCTTTCTTT.

This clonotype turned up a few times. The chain is built from TRBV5-8 and TRBJ1-1, with a tentative D call TRBD1 (5 bases). Germline loops: CDR1 SGHTS, CDR2 YDEGEE. Trimming removed 0 bases from V and 9 bases from J, with 12 bases in between. The length of the CDR3 is 13 residues. The CDR3 sequence is CASSLGGRVKAFF. The CDR3, as DNA: TGTGCCAGCAGCTTGGGGGGCCGGGTCAAAGCTTTCTTT.

V and J are TRBV4-3 and TRBJ2-1; 9 bases are a match to TRBD1. The germline V gene encodes CDR1 LGHNA and CDR2 YSLEER. The CDR3 loop spans 17 amino acids. Unmatched junction bases numbered 8, after V lost 0 bases and J lost 5 bases. The CDR3 reads CASSQESMGQGNNEQFF. The CDR3 DNA follows: TGCGCCAGCAGCCAAGAAAGTATGGGACAGGGTAACAATGAGCAGTTCTTC.

This clonotype showed up just a few times. V gene TRBV10-3 combines with J gene TRBJ2-3, with TRBD2 matching over 7 bases. This CDR3 spans 15 amino acids. The V gene's germline CDR1 is ENHRY and CDR2 SYGVKD. With 10 bases clipped from V and 3 bases from J, the junction kept 13 bases outside the gene matches. CDR3 in DNA: TGTGCCACCTCGACTAGCCCCGGGGGTACAGATACGCAGTATTTT. Translated: CATSTSPGGTDTQYF.

This clonotype was counted a few times. The chain links TRBV27 to TRBJ2-7, with 9 bases that match TRBD1. V lost 5 bases to trimming and J lost 5 bases; unmatched junction nucleotides: 7. In germline, CDR1 is MNHEY, CDR2 SMNVEV (reference sequence). This CDR3 comprises 14 residues. Here the CDR3 DNA reads TGTGCCAGCAGTCTCCGGGACAGGGCCGACGAGCAGTACTTC. Its protein product is CASSLRDRADEQYF.

This clonotype came up a few times. This CDR3 reads CAASTGGQNTEAFF. In DNA, the CDR3 is TGTGCCGCCTCAACGGGGGGGCAGAACACTGAAGCTTTCTTT. The chain uses TRBV12-3 or TRBV12-4 and TRBJ1-1, with a tentative D call TRBD1 (6 bases). The CDR3 runs to 14 residues. V gave up 11 bases and J gave up 1 base, with 17 bases separating them.

V usage is TRBV20-1 and J usage is TRBJ2-7; 7 bases are shared with TRBD2. The CDR3 extends over 15 amino acids. CDR1 is DFQATT, CDR2 SNEGSKA, per germline (reference sequence). The V segment lost 0 bases and the J segment 0 bases; nucleotides outside the gene matches: 5. The CDR3: CSARDGAGNSYEQYF. CDR3 DNA sequence: TGCAGTGCTAGAGATGGAGCGGGGAACTCCTACGAGCAGTACTTC.

This clonotype was detected only a few times. The CDR3 sequence: CASSLEWNEQYF. CDR3 coding DNA: TGCGCCAGCAGCTTGGAATGGAACGAGCAGTACTTC. V usage is TRBV5-1 and J usage is TRBJ2-7; D ambiguous. The V gene lost 0 bases and the J gene lost 5 bases, with 6 bases spanning the gap. The CDR3 runs 12 residues. Germline V gene lookup returns CDR1 SGHRS and CDR2 YFSETQ.

This chain links TRBV5-4 with TRBJ2-5, with a tentative D call TRBD2 (5 bases). Trimming took off 0 bases at V and 1 base at J, with 7 bases between the two ends. The CDR3 totals 14 residues. Germline assignment: CDR1 SGHNT and CDR2 YYREEE (reference sequence). This CDR3 is CASSLALAQETQYF. CDR3 nucleotide sequence: TGTGCCAGCAGCTTGGCCCTAGCCCAAGAGACCCAGTACTTC.

This sequence joins TRBV28 and TRBJ2-4; D uncertain. CDR3 size: 14 residues. Germline V gives CDR1 MDHEN, CDR2 SYDVKM. Trimming removed 3 bases at V and 1 base at J, with 7 bases between. CDR3 amino acids: CASSFSIAKNIQYF. In nucleotides, the CDR3 is TGTGCCAGCAGTTTTAGTATCGCCAAAAACATTCAGTACTTC.